What follows are 17 T cell receptor beta chains derived from one specimen sequenced in a study of blood T cell repertoires in COVID-19. Here immunoSEQ multiplex PCR was the method, and the copy in TCRdb shows in-frame clones only, minus some. The profile covers fewer than 65,000 clones, with approximately 80% appearing a single time and roughly 10% taken by the ten largest. The sample taken for sequencing was peripheral blood. The receptor source for this set is a man under 40 with COVID-19, enrolled during active disease.

The chain carries TRBV3-1 (or the pseudogene TRBV3-2) and TRBJ2-3; 8 nucleotides match TRBD1. Germline lookup yields CDR1 LGHDT and CDR2 YNNKEL (reference sequence). The CDR3 sequence is 14 residues long. The junction had 3 bases not matched to a gene; V was cut back by 3 bases and J by 4 bases. The DNA of the CDR3 is TGTGCCAGCAGCCACGGACAGGGAGCAGATACGCAGTATTTT. It codes for CASSHGQGADTQYF.

This clone was counted a single time. The rearrangement joins TRBV10-3 to TRBJ1-4, with D perhaps TRBD1 (5 bases). V lost 11 bases, J lost 7 bases, and 17 bases lay in between. This CDR3 has 13 amino acids. Germline CDR1 reads ENHRY; CDR2 reads SYGVKD. CDR3 DNA sequence: TGTGCCGCGGCCAGGGTGGGAGGTGAAAAACTGTTTTTT. Its translation is CAAARVGGEKLFF.

This chain joins TRBV5-6 and TRBJ1-2; D is possibly TRBD1 (5 bases). Trimming removed 2 bases from V and 1 base from J, with 12 bases in between. Germline V gene lookup returns CDR1 SGHDT and CDR2 YYEEEE. This CDR3 comprises 15 residues. CDR3 bases: TGTGCCAGCAGCTTAATACAGGAGATTAACTATGGCTACACCTTC. Its translation: CASSLIQEINYGYTF. The full variable domain, its missing parts supplied by reference TRBV5-6 and TRBJ1-2, is DAGVTQSPTHLIKTRGQQVTLRCSPKSGHDTVSWYQQALGQGPQFIFQYYEEEERQRGNFPDRFSGHQFPNYSSELNVNALLLGDSALYLCASSLIQEINYGYTFGSGTRLTVV.

CDR3 nucleotides: TGTGCCAGCAGCTTAATGCGGGGGGGCACAGATACGCAGTATTTT. Amino acids: CASSLMRGGTDTQYF. The V gene is TRBV5-6, the J gene TRBJ2-3, with 8 bases fitting TRBD2. CDR3 length: 15 amino acids. J gave up 1 base and V 2 bases, and 3 bases lay outside the gene matches. Germline assignment: CDR1 SGHDT and CDR2 YYEEEE.

This clone turned up a few times. The chain's CDR3 is CATSRVREGSEKLFF. CDR3 coding DNA: TGTGCCACCAGCAGAGTCAGGGAGGGCTCTGAAAAACTGTTTTTT. The gene calls are TRBV15 and TRBJ1-4; D perhaps matches TRBD1 (5 bases). In germline, CDR1 is LNHNV, CDR2 YYDKDF (reference sequence). This CDR3 has 15 residues. Deletions cut 1 base from V and 7 bases from J, with 13 bases between.

The chain couples TRBV19 to TRBJ2-3; perhaps TRBD2 as D (6 bases). CDR3 size: 15 residues. Trimming left V 3 bases short and J 3 bases short, with 13 bases between. CDR1 is LNHDA, CDR2 SQIVND, per germline (reference sequence). CDR3 in DNA: TGTGCCAGTAGTATCCGGCGGGATCTAACAGATACGCAGTATTTT. Amino acids: CASSIRRDLTDTQYF.

The gene calls are TRBV7-2 and TRBJ2-1; a possible D gene is TRBD2 (6 bases). Trimming shortened V by 5 bases and J by 7 bases, and 12 bases separated the two germline ends. The germline V gene has CDR1 SGHTA and CDR2 FQGNSA. This CDR3 is built from 13 residues. The CDR3 DNA follows: TGTGCCAGCAGCCGCCCGGGGGTGAATGAGCAGTTCTTC. It codes for CASSRPGVNEQFF.

The rearrangement uses TRBV24-1 and TRBJ2-3, with 9 bases fitting TRBD1. Germline values: CDR1 KGHDR, CDR2 SFDVKD. CDR3 length: 15 amino acids. V lost 4 bases to trimming and J lost 3 bases; unmatched junction nucleotides: 4. CDR3 coding DNA: TGTGCCACCAGTGACGCGGGACAGGGAACAGATACGCAGTATTTT. Its translation: CATSDAGQGTDTQYF.

This sequence joins TRBV6-6 and TRBJ1-5; perhaps TRBD1 as D (5 bases). Trimming took 8 bases from V and 4 from J, leaving 18 bases between them. Germline V gene sequence: CDR1 MNHNY, CDR2 SVGAGI (reference sequence). The CDR3 totals 15 residues. The CDR3 loop reads CASSSGQTWNQPQHF. As DNA, the CDR3 is TGTGCCAGCTCTTCAGGGCAGACTTGGAATCAGCCCCAGCATTTT.

The genes are TRBV29-1 and TRBJ1-4, with a weak D call TRBD1 (5 bases). The V end lost 6 bases, the J end lost 10 bases, and 18 bases lay between the germline ends. Germline CDR1 and CDR2: SQVTM and ANQGSEA. This CDR3 contains 13 residues. The CDR3 protein is CSVATVGSTKLFF. The CDR3 DNA is TGCAGCGTCGCGACAGTGGGAAGCACAAAACTGTTTTTT.

The CDR3 DNA is TGTGCCAGCAGCCCCCGAGGGCCAGGGGGCGAGTGGGGCACTGAAGCTTTCTTT. Translation gives CASSPRGPGGEWGTEAFF. The V and J genes are TRBV9 and TRBJ1-1, with TRBD1 matching over 8 bases. The V and J ends lost 4 bases and 4 bases, in that order; junction bases with no gene match: 18. Germline V CDR1 and CDR2: SGDLS, YYNGEE. This CDR3 comprises 18 residues.

The rearrangement uses TRBV11-2 and TRBJ2-2, with D perhaps matching TRBD2 (5 bases). From germline, CDR1 is SGHAT and CDR2 FQNNGV. Trimming shortened V by 5 bases and J by 7 bases, and 11 bases separated the two germline ends. The CDR3 runs to 13 residues. The CDR3 coding sequence is TGTGCCAGCAGCGCCCTAGCTGGCGGGGAGCTGTTTTTT. Its translation is CASSALAGGELFF.

This chain's CDR3 is CASRSTDAYEQYF. The CDR3 nucleotides read TGTGCCAGCAGGAGTACAGATGCCTACGAGCAGTACTTC. The chain combines TRBV6-5 with TRBJ2-7; D is undetermined. Trimming shortened V by 6 bases and J by 2 bases, and 11 bases separated the two germline ends. The CDR3 is made up of 13 amino acids. Germline-derived CDR1 and CDR2 are MNHEY and SVGAGI.

The chain joins TRBV7-4 to TRBJ1-1; D gene unclear. The CDR3 contains 12 residues. V lost 4 bases, J lost 9 bases, and 12 bases lay in between. CDR1 and CDR2 from the germline V gene are SGHVT and SQSDAQ. The CDR3 spells CASSSNPGKAFF. CDR3 DNA sequence: TGTGCCAGCAGCTCCAATCCCGGGAAAGCTTTCTTT.

The chain employs TRBV10-3 and TRBJ2-1; tentative D call: TRBD1 (6 bases). Trimming removed 7 bases from V and 0 bases from J, with 10 bases in between. This CDR3 is built from 14 residues. The germline V gene encodes CDR1 ENHRY and CDR2 SYGVKD. CDR3 in DNA: TGTGCCATCACGAAGGGGGACTCCTACAATGAGCAGTTCTTC. Its protein is CAITKGDSYNEQFF.

This clone was counted many times. The chain combines TRBV28 with TRBJ1-4; 9 positions agree with TRBD1. CDR3 length: 15 amino acids. CDR1 is MDHEN and CDR2 is SYDVKM in the germline V gene. The V segment lost 6 bases and the J segment 8 bases; nucleotides outside the gene matches: 10. CDR3 amino acids: CASRPGDRDVEKLFF. In DNA, the CDR3 is TGTGCCAGCAGACCCGGGGACAGGGACGTGGAAAAACTGTTTTTT. The variable domain in full, with the rest retrieved from reference TRBV28 and TRBJ1-4, is DVKVTQSSRYLVKRTGEKVFLECVQDMDHENMFWYRQDPGLGLRLIYFSYDVKMKEKGDIPEGYSVSREKKERFSLILESASTNQTSMYLCASRPGDRDVEKLFFGSGTQLSVL.

The J gene is TRBJ2-3, the V gene TRBV27, with 7 bases aligning to TRBD1. The CDR3 runs to 14 residues. The trim removed 5 bases at V and 10 bases at J, leaving 12 bases unmatched. The V gene's germline CDR1 is MNHEY and CDR2 SMNVEV (reference sequence). CDR3 sequence: CASSPSPTGWPQYF. DNA of the CDR3: TGTGCCAGCAGTCCCTCCCCGACAGGGTGGCCGCAGTATTTT.